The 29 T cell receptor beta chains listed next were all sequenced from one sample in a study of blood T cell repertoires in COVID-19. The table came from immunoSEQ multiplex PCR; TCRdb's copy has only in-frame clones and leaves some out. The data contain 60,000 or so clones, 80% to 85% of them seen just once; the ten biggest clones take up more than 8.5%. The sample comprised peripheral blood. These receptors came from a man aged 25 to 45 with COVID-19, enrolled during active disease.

The CDR3 sequence is CSALGGLRTEAFF. The CDR3 DNA sequence: TGCAGCGCCCTGGGGGGACTGCGCACTGAAGCTTTCTTT. The J gene is TRBJ1-1, the V gene TRBV29-1, with D perhaps matching TRBD1 (5 bases). CDR3 size: 13 residues. Between the trimmed V and J ends, which lost 7 bases and 4 bases, there was a span of 16 bases. Germline V gene data show CDR1 as SQVTM and CDR2 as ANQGSEA.

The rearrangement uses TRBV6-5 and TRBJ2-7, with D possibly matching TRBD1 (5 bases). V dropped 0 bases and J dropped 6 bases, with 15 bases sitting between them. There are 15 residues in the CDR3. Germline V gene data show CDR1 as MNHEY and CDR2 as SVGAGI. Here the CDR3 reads CASSYSAQAPGEQYF. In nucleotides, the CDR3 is TGTGCCAGCAGTTACTCTGCACAGGCCCCTGGCGAGCAGTACTTC.

The CDR3 sequence: CASSPSLSGRAGAGELFF. The CDR3 nucleotides read TGTGCCAGCAGCCCCTCGCTTAGCGGGAGGGCCGGGGCCGGGGAGCTGTTTTTT. The V gene is TRBV7-2, the J gene TRBJ2-2; 11 bases agree with TRBD2. The junction had 14 bases not matched to a gene; V was cut back by 5 bases and J by 6 bases. The CDR3 contains 18 residues. Germline V gene lookup returns CDR1 SGHTA and CDR2 FQGNSA.

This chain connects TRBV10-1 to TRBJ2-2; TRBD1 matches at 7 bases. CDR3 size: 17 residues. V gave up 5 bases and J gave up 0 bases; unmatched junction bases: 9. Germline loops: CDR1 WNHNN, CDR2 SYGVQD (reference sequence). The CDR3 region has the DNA TGCGCCAGCAGTCGCGCAACAGGGGCGACGAACACCGGGGAGCTGTTTTTT. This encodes CASSRATGATNTGELFF.

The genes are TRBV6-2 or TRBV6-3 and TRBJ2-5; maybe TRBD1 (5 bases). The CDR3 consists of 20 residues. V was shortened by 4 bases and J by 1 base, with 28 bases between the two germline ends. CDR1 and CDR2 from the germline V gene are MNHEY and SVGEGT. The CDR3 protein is CASSFNPSRQTGHLQETQYF. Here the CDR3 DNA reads TGTGCCAGCAGTTTCAACCCATCAAGACAGACCGGACATCTCCAAGAGACCCAGTACTTC.

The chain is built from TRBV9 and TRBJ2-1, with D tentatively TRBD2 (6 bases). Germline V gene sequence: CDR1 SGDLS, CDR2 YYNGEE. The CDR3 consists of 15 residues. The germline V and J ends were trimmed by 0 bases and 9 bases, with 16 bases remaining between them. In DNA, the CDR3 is TGTGCCAGCAGCGTAGACGGGAGAGGTACAGGTGAGCAGTTCTTC. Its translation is CASSVDGRGTGEQFF.

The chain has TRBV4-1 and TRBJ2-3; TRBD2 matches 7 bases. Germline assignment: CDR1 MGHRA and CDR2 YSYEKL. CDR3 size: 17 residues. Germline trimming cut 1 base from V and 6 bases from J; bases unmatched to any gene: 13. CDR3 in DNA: TGCGCCAGCAGCCAAGGGTTGGCGGGAGCGTTCTGGGATACGCAGTATTTT. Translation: CASSQGLAGAFWDTQYF.

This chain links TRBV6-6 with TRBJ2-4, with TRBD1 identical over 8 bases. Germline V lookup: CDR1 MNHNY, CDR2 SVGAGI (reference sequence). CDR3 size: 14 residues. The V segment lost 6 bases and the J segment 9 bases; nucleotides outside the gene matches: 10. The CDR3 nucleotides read TGTGCCAGCAGCTTATCAGGGGGCTCGGGCATTCAGTACTTC. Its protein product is CASSLSGGSGIQYF.

Here the CDR3 reads CASSPREYEQYF. The CDR3 region has the DNA TGTGCCAGCTCACCGCGGGAATACGAGCAGTACTTC. The chain is built from TRBV18 and TRBJ2-7, with D possibly being TRBD2 (6 bases). Trimming stripped 3 bases from V and 4 bases from J, with 7 bases between. CDR3 length equals 12 residues. The germline V gene has CDR1 KGHSH and CDR2 LQKENI.

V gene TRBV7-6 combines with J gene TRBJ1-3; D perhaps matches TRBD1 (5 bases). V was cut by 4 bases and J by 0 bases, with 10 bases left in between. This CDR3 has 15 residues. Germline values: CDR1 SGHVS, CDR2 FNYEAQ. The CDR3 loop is CASSSDSSSGNTIYF. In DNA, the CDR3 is TGTGCCAGCAGCTCCGACAGTAGCTCTGGAAACACCATATATTTT.

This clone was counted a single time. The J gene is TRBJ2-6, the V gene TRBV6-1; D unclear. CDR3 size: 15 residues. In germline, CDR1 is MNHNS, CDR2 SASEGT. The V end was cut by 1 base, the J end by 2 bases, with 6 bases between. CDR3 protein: CASSEGRAGANVLTF. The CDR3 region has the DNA TGTGCCAGCAGTGAAGGTCGAGCTGGGGCCAACGTCCTGACTTTC.

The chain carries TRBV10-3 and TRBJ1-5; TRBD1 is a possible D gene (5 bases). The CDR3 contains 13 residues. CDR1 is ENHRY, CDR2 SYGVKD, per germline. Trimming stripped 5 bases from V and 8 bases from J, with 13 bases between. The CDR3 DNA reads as TGTGCCATCAGTAAGGGCCCCAGGGAGCCCCAGCATTTT. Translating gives CAISKGPREPQHF.

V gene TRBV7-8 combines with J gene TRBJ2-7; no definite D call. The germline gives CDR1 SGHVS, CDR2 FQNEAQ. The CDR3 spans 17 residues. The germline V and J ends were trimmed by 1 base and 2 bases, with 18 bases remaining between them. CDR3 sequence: CASSLGLLERLTYEQYF. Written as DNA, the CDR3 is TGTGCCAGCAGCTTAGGGCTGTTAGAACGACTGACCTACGAGCAGTACTTC.

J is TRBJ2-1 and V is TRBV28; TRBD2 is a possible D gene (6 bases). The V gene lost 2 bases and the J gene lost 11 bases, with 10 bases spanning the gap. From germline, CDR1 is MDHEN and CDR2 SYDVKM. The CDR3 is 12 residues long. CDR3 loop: CASSLGGLQQFF. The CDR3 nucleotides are TGTGCCAGCAGTTTAGGAGGGCTTCAGCAGTTCTTC.

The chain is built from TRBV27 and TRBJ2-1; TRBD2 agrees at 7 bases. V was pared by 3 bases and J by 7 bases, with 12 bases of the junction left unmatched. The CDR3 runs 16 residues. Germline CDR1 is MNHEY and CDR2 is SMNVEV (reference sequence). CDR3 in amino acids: CASSFQPSGIGNEQFF. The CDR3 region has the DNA TGTGCCAGCAGTTTCCAGCCGAGCGGGATAGGGAATGAGCAGTTCTTC.

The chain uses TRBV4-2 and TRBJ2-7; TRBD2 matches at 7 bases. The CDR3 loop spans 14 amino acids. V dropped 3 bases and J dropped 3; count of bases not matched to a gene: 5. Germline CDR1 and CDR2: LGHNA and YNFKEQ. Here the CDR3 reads CASSQAGERYEQYF. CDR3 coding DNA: TGTGCCAGCAGCCAGGCGGGGGAACGCTACGAGCAGTACTTC.

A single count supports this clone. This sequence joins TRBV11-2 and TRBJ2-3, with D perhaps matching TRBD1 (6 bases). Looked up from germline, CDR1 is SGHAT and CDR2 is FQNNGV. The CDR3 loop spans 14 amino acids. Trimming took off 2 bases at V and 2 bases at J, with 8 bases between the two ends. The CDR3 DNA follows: TGTGCCAGCAGCTTATCGGGACACACAGATACGCAGTATTTT. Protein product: CASSLSGHTDTQYF.

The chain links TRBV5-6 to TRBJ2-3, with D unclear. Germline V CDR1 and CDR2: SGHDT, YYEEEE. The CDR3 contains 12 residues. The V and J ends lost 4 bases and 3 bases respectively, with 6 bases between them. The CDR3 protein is CASSRSTDTQYF. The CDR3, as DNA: TGTGCCAGCAGCAGGAGTACAGATACGCAGTATTTT.

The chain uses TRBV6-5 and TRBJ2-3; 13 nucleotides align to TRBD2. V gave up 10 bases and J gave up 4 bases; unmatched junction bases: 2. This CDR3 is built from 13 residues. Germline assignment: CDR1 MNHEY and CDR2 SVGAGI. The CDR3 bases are TGTGCCACCGGACTAGCGGGAGCAGATACGCAGTATTTT. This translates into CATGLAGADTQYF.

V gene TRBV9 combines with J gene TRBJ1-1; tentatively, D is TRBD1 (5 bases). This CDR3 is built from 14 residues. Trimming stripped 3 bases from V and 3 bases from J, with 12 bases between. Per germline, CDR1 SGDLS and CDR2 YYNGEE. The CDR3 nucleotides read TGTGCCAGCAGCGGGCGGGACGGAGACACTGAAGCTTTCTTT. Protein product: CASSGRDGDTEAFF.

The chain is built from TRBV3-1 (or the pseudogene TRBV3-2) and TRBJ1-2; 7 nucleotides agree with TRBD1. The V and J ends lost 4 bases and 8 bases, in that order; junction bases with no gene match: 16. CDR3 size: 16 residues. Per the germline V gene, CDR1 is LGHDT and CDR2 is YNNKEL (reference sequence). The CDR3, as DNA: TGTGCCAGCAGCCTTCGGACAGGCCAGTCCTCTATCGGCTACACCTTC. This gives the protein CASSLRTGQSSIGYTF.

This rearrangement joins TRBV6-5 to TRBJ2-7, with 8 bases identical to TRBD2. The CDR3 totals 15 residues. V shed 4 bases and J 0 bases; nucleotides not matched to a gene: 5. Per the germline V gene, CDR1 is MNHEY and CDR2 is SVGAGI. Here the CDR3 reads CASSSTGTSSYEQYF. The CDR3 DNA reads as TGTGCCAGCAGTTCCACCGGGACTAGCTCCTACGAGCAGTACTTC.

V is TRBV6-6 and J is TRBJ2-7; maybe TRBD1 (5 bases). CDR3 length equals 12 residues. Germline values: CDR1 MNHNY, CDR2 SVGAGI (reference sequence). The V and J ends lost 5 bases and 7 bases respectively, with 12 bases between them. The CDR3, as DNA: TGTGCCAGCAGTAAACAGGTCCGGGAGCAGTACTTC. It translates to CASSKQVREQYF.

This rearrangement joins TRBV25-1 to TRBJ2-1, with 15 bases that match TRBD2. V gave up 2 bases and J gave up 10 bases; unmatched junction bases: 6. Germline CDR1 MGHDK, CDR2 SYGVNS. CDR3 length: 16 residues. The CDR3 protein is CASSEGLAGGWQEQFF. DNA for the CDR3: TGTGCCAGCAGTGAAGGACTAGCGGGAGGGTGGCAGGAGCAGTTCTTC.

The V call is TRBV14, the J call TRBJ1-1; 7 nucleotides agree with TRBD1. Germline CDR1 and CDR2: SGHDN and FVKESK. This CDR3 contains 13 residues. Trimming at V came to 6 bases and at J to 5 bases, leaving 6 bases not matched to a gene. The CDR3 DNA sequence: TGTGCCAGCAGATACAAACAGGGGACTGAAGCTTTCTTT. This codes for CASRYKQGTEAFF. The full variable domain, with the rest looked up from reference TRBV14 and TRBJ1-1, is EAGVTQFPSHSVIEKGQTVTLRCDPISGHDNLYWYRRVMGKEIKFLLHFVKESKQDESGMPNNRFLAERTGGTYSTLKVQPAELEDSGVYFCASRYKQGTEAFFGQGTRLTVV.

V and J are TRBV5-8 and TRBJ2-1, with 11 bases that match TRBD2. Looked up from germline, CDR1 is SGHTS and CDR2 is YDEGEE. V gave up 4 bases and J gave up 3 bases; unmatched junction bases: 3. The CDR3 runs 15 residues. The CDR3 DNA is TGTGCCAGCAGCCCGGGGACTAGCGGCTACAATGAGCAGTTCTTC. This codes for CASSPGTSGYNEQFF.

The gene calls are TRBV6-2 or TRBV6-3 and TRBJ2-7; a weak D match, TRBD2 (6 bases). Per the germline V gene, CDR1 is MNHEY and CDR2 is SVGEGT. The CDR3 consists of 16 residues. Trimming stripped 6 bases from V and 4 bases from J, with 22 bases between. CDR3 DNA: TGTGCCAGCAGCGGGGGTGTGTCGCCTCGGGGGTACGAGCAGTACTTC. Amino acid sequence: CASSGGVSPRGYEQYF.

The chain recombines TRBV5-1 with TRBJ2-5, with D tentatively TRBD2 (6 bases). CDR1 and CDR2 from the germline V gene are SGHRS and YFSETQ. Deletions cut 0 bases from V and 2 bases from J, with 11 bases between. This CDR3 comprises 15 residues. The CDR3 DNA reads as TGCGCCAGCAGCTTGGGGGGAGGAAGACAAGAGACCCAGTACTTC. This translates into CASSLGGGRQETQYF.

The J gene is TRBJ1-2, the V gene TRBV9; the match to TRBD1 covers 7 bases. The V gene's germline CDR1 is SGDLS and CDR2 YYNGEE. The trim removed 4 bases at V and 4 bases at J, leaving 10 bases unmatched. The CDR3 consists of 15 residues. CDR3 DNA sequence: TGTGCCAGCAGCCCGGGGACAGCTAATTTCTATGGCTACACCTTC. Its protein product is CASSPGTANFYGYTF.